This entry is about one TCR beta chain. Its antigen is currently unknown. Data came from immunoSEQ multiplex PCR; TCRdb stores just in-frame clones and leaves some out. The sample lists over 100,000 clones; 93% were seen once. These data originate in a study of siplizumab effects on memory and regulatory T cells. Study-wide results and caveats: Of the proliferating CD4+ or CD8+ clones, roughly 80-97% lacked a naive or memory phenotype that could be assigned. Alloreactive sequences whose origin lay in unstimulated CD4+ memory cells were significantly reduced by siplizumab. With siplizumab, mappable alloreactive CD4+ clones averaged 68.8% Treg-derived, versus around 27% in controls.

CDR3 length equals 15 residues. The germline V gene encodes CDR1 SGHTA and CDR2 FQGNSA. Trimming at V came to 5 bases and at J to 4 bases, leaving 6 bases not matched to a gene. The specimen was non-Treg CD4+ T cells sorted from blood. The chain joins TRBV7-2 to TRBJ1-2; TRBD1 matches at 11 bases. This receptor was identified in a human donor in good health. CDR3 in DNA: TGTGCCAGCAGCCCGGGGACAGGGGGATCCTATGGCTACACCTTC. As protein: CASSPGTGGSYGYTF.